This record looks at one T cell receptor (beta chain) sequence and its context. The data derive from a study of T cells in Graves' hyperthyroidism and ophthalmopathy. RNA transcripts were the template for amplifying TCR beta CDR3 regions. HTBI primers were employed in a first-round RT-PCR of the TCR CDR3. TCRdb reanalysed the multiplex PCR reads using MiXCR and keeps one entry per CDR3 protein. Of 550,000 to 600,000 distinct CDR3 sequences in the sample, roughly 17% were seen once. CDR1 and CDR2 from the germline V gene are MNHEY and SVGEGT. The CDR3 is 14 residues long. V was shortened by 7 bases and J by 0 bases, with 10 bases between the two germline ends.

This chain links TRBV6-2 or TRBV6-3 with TRBJ1-3; D is unclear. The sequencing input was blood. This sequence was found in a woman under 30 with Graves' hyperthyroidism. The CDR3 loop is CASTRSSSGNTIYF. As DNA, the CDR3 is TGTGCCAGCACCCGCAGTAGCTCTGGAAACACCATATATTTT.